These 4 T cell receptor beta chains were sequenced from one sample in a study of cytomegalovirus exposure and HLA in healthy donors. The study ran its PCR with 60 Vbeta and 13 Jbeta primers. Produced via immunoSEQ multiplex PCR; TCRdb's table is partial and in-frame only. Among around 160,000 clones listed, approximately 67% were seen once. The sequenced sample was PBMCs. These receptors were collected from a woman under 30 in good health and CMV-seropositive.

With regard to this clone: One end of the junction does not line up with germline, which may come from a read error. The rearrangement uses TRBV13 and TRBJ2-1; 7 nucleotides match TRBD2. There are 13 residues in the CDR3. Germline-derived CDR1 and CDR2 are PRHDT and FYEKMQ (reference sequence). CDR3 DNA sequence: TGTGCCAGCAGCTCCGCTAACAGTGAACGGGGGGTCTTC. Translated, it gives CASSSANSERGVF.

J is TRBJ2-4 and V is TRBV28; maybe TRBD2 (5 bases). CDR3 length equals 13 residues. Germline V CDR1 and CDR2: MDHEN, SYDVKM. V lost 10 bases to trimming and J lost 11 bases, with 21 bases between them. The CDR3 DNA reads as TGTGCCACCACCGGCCGGTCGAACGGGGTTCAGTACTTC. Amino acid sequence: CATTGRSNGVQYF.

The table lists this clone with a few counts. DNA for the CDR3: TGTGCCAGTAGTATTAGTGGGAGCTACGAGCAGTACTTC. Its translation is CASSISGSYEQYF. The rearrangement uses TRBV19 and TRBJ2-7; a possible D gene is TRBD2 (5 bases). Germline V gene lookup returns CDR1 LNHDA and CDR2 SQIVND (reference sequence). The V end lost 3 bases, the J end lost 3 bases, and 9 bases lay between the germline ends. The CDR3 is 13 residues long.

V gene TRBV18 combines with J gene TRBJ1-3; tentatively, D is TRBD1 (6 bases). This CDR3 has 14 residues. Germline loops: CDR1 KGHSH, CDR2 LQKENI. The V end lost 3 bases, the J end lost 4 bases, and 10 bases lay between the germline ends. CDR3 protein: CASSPAGVGNTIYF. As DNA, the CDR3 is TGTGCCAGCTCACCCGCAGGGGTCGGAAACACCATATATTTT. Full variable domain (outside the CDR3, taken from reference TRBV18 and TRBJ1-3): NAGVMQNPRHLVRRRGQEARLRCSPMKGHSHVYWYRQLPEEGLKFMVYLQKENIIDESGMPKERFSAEFPKEGPSILRIQQVVRGDSAAYFCASSPAGVGNTIYFGEGSWLTVV.